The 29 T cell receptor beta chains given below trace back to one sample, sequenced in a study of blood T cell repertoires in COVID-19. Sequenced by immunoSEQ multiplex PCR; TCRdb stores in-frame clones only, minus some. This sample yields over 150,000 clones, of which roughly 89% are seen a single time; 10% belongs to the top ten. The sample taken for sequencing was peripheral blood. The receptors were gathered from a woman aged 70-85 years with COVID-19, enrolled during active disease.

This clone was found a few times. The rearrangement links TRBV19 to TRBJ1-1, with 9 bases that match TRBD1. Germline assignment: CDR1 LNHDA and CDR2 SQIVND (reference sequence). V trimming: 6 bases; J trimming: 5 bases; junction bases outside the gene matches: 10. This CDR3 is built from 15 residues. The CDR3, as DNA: TGTGCCAGTAGATCACAGGGGGCAGCTAAAACTGAAGCTTTCTTT. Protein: CASRSQGAAKTEAFF.

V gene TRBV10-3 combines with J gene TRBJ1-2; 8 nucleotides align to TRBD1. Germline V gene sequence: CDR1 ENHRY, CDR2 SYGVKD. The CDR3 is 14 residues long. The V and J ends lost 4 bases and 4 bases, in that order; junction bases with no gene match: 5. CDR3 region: CAISGEQGGYGYTF. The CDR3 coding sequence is TGTGCCATCAGTGGGGAACAGGGGGGCTATGGCTACACCTTC.

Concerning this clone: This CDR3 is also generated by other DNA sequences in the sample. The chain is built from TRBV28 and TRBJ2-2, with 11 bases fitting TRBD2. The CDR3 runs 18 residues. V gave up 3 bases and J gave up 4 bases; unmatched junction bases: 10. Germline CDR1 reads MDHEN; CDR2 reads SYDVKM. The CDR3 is CASSFLIAGGPGTGELFF. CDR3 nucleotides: TGTGCCAGCAGTTTCTTAATAGCGGGGGGGCCGGGCACCGGGGAGCTGTTTTTT.

CDR3 DNA: TGTGCCAGCAGCCCTAGCCAGAACTTCTATGGCTACACCTTC. It yields the protein CASSPSQNFYGYTF. The chain links TRBV5-4 to TRBJ1-2; D is uncertain. Germline V CDR1 and CDR2: SGHNT, YYREEE (reference sequence). The CDR3 loop spans 14 amino acids. The germline V and J ends were trimmed by 4 bases and 4 bases, with 14 bases remaining between them.

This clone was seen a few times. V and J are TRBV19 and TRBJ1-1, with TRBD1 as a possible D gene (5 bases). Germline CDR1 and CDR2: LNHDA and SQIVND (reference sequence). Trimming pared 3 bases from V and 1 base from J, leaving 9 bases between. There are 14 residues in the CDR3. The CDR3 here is CASSMGGTNTEAFF. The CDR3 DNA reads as TGTGCCAGTAGTATGGGGGGAACGAACACTGAAGCTTTCTTT.

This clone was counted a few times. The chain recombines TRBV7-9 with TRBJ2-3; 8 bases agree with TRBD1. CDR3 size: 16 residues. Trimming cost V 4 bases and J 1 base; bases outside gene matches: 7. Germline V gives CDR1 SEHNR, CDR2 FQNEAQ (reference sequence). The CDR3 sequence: CASSSTSGQGTDTQYF. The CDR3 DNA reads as TGTGCCAGCAGCTCAACCTCGGGACAGGGCACAGATACGCAGTATTTT.

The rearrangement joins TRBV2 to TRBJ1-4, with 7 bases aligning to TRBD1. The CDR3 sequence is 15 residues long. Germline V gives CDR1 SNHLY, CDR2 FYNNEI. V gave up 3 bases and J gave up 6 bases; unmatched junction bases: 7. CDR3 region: CASSDFVQGDEKLFF. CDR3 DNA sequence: TGTGCCAGCAGTGATTTTGTCCAGGGGGATGAAAAACTGTTTTTT. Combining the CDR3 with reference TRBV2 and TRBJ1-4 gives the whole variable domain EPEVTQTPSHQVTQMGQEVILRCVPISNHLYFYWYRQILGQKVEFLVSFYNNEISEKSEIFDDQFSVERPDGSNFTLKIRSTKLEDSAMYFCASSDFVQGDEKLFFGSGTQLSVL.

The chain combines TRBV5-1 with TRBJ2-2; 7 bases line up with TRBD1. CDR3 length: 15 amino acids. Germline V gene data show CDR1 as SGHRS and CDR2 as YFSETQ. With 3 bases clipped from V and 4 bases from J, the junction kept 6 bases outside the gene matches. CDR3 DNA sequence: TGCGCCAGCAGCTCACAGGGGACCCTCACCGGGGAGCTGTTTTTT. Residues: CASSSQGTLTGELFF.

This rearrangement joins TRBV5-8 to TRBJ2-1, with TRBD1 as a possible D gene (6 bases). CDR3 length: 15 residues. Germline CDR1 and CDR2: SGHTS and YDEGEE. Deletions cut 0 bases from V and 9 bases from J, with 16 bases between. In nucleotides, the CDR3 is TGTGCCAGCAGCTTGGGACAGGTCCAGGGTTCTGAGCAGTTCTTC. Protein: CASSLGQVQGSEQFF.

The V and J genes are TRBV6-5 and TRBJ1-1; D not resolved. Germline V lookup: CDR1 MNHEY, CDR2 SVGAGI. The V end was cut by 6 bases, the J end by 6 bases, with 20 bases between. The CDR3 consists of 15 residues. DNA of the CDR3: TGTGCCAGCAGAAGCGCCGAGTTGGGAGCACCTGAAGCTTTCTTT. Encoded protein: CASRSAELGAPEAFF.

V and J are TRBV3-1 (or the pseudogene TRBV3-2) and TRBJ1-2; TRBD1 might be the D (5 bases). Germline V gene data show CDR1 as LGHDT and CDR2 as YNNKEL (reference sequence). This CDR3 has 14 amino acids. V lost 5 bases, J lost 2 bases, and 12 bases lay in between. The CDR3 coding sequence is TGTGCCAGCAGCAAACTGACAGTGAACTATGGCTACACCTTC. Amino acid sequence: CASSKLTVNYGYTF.

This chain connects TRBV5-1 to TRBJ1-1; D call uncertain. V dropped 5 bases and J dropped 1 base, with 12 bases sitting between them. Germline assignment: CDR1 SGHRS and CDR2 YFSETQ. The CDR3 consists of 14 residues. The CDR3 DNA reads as TGCGCCAGCAGTCCGGAGACTCCGAACACTGAAGCTTTCTTT. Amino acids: CASSPETPNTEAFF.

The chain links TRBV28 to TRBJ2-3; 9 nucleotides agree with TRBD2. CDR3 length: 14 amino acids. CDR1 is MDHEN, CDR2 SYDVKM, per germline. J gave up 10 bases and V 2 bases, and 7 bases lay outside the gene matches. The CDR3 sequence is CASSLGVSGGAQYF. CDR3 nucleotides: TGTGCCAGCAGTTTAGGTGTTAGCGGGGGAGCGCAGTATTTT.

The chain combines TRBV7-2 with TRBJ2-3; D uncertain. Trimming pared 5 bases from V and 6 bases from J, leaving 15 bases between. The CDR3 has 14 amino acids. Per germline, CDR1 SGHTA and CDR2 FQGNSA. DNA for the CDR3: TGTGCCAGCAGCCTATCCATGTCGGGTGATACGCAGTATTTT. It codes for CASSLSMSGDTQYF.

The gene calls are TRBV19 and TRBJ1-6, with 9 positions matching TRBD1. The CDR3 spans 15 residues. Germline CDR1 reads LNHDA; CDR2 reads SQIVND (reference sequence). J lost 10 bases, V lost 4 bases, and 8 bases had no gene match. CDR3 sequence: CASSKTTGGGSPLHF. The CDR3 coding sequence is TGTGCCAGTAGTAAAACGACAGGGGGAGGGTCACCCCTCCACTTT.

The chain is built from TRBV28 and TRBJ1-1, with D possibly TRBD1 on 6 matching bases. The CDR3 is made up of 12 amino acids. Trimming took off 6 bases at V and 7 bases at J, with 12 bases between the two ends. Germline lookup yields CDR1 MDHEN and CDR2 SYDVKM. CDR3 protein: CASRGDRFEAFF. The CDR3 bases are TGTGCCAGCAGGGGTGACAGGTTTGAAGCTTTCTTT.

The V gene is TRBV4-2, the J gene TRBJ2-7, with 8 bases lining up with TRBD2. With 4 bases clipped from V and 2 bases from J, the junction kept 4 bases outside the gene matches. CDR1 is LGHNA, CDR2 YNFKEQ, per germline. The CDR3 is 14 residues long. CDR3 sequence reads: CASSRHGGAYEQYF. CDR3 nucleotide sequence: TGTGCCAGCAGCCGGCACGGGGGGGCCTACGAGCAGTACTTC.

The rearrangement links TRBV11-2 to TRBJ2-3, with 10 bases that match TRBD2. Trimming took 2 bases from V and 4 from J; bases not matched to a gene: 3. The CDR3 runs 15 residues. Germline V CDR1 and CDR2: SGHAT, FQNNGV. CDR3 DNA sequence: TGTGCCAGCAGCTTACTAGCGGGGGTAGCAGATACGCAGTATTTT. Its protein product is CASSLLAGVADTQYF.

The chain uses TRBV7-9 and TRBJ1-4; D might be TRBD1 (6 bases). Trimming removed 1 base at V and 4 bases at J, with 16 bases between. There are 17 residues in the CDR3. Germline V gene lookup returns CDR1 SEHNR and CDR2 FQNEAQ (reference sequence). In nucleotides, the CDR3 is TGTGCCAGCAGCTTAGGTCTCGACAGGAGTCTTAATGAAAAACTGTTTTTT. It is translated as CASSLGLDRSLNEKLFF.

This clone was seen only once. CDR3 region: CAWSAGTGSWRNQPQHF. For the CDR3, the DNA is TGTGCCTGGAGCGCCGGGACAGGGTCGTGGCGCAATCAGCCCCAGCATTTT. The rearrangement uses TRBV30 and TRBJ1-5; 9 bases are shared with TRBD1. V lost 3 bases and J lost 2; bases outside the gene matches: 11. From germline, CDR1 is GTSNPN and CDR2 SVGIG (reference sequence). The CDR3 runs to 17 residues.

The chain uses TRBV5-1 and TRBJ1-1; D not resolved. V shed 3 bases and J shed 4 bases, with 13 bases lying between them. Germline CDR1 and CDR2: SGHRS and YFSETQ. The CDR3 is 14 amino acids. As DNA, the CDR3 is TGCGCCAGCAGCTCGACGGCGGGAACCACTGAAGCTTTCTTT. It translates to CASSSTAGTTEAFF.

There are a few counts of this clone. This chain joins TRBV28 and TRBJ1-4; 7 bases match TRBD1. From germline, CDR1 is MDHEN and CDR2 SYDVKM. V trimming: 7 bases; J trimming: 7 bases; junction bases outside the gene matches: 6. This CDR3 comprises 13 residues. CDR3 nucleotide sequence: TGTGCCAGCACGAGGAGGGACAGTGAAAAACTGTTTTTT. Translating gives CASTRRDSEKLFF. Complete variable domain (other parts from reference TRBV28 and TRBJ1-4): DVKVTQSSRYLVKRTGEKVFLECVQDMDHENMFWYRQDPGLGLRLIYFSYDVKMKEKGDIPEGYSVSREKKERFSLILESASTNQTSMYLCASTRRDSEKLFFGSGTQLSVL.

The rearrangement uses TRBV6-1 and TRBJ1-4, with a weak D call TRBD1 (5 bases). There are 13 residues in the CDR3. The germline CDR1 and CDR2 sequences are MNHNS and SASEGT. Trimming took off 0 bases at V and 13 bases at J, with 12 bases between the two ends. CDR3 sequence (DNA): TGTGCCAGCAGTGAAGCGCGGCAGGGTAGACTGTTTTTT. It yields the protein CASSEARQGRLFF.

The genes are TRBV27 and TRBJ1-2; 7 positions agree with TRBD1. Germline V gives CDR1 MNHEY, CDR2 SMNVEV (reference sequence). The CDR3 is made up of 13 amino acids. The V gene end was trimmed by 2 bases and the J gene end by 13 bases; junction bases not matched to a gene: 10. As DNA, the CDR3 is TGTGCCAGCAGTTTAACGGGGACAGCTTCGCTCACCTTC. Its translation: CASSLTGTASLTF.

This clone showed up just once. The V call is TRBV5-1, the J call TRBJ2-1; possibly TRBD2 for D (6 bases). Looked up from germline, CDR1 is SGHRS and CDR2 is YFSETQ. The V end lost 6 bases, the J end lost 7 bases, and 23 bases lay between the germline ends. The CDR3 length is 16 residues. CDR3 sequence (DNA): TGCGCCAGCATCTACGGAGGGAGCGGCTCTACAAATGAGCAGTTCTTC. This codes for CASIYGGSGSTNEQFF.

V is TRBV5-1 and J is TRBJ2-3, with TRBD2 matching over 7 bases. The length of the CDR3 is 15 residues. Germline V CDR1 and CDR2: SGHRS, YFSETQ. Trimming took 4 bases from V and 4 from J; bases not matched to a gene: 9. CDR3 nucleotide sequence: TGCGCCAGCAGCCATGGGGGGAGGGCCGCAGATACGCAGTATTTT. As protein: CASSHGGRAADTQYF.

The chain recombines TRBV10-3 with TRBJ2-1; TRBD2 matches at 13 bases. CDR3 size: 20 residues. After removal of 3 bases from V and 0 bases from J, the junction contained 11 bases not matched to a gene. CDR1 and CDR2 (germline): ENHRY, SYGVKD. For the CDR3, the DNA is TGTGCCATCAGTGATCCCGATACACGGACTAGCGGGGGCTCCTACAATGAGCAGTTCTTC. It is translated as CAISDPDTRTSGGSYNEQFF.

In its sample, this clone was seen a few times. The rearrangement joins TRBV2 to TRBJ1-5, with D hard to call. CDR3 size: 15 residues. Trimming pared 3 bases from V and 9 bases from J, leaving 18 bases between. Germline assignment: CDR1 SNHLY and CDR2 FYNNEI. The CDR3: CASSDQRLGSGPQHF. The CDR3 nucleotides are TGTGCCAGCAGTGACCAAAGGCTTGGAAGCGGGCCCCAGCATTTT.

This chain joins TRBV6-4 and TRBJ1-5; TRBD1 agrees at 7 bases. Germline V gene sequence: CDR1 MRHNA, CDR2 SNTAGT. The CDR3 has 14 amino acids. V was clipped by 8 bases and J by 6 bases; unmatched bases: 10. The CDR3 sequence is CASDTGVGGQPQHF. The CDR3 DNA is TGTGCCAGCGATACAGGGGTCGGGGGTCAGCCCCAGCATTTT.